These 18 T cell receptor beta chains came from one sample sequenced in a study of Ad26.COV2.S vaccination and SARS-CoV-2 variants. Treatment described: 19 received Ad26.COV2.S at low or high dose, single or two shots; a few received placebo; per-sample allocation not given. The samples were gathered on day 63 after the first injection of vaccine or placebo. The protocol was immunoSEQ multiplex PCR, while the TCRdb copy is restricted to in-frame clones and leaves out a portion. The data contain 400,000 or so clones, 88% of them singletons. The material sequenced was peripheral blood, taken in a trial of Ad26.COV2.S vaccine versus placebo. Receptors were obtained from a person aged 18-65 years who received the Ad26.COV2.S COVID-19 vaccine or a placebo.

This clone was detected only once. V usage is TRBV18 and J usage is TRBJ1-1, with 10 bases that match TRBD1. CDR3 length: 16 amino acids. The V gene's germline CDR1 is KGHSH and CDR2 LQKENI. V dropped 4 bases and J dropped 1; count of bases not matched to a gene: 6. The CDR3 protein is CASSRGTGVTNTEAFF. For the CDR3, the DNA is TGTGCCAGCTCACGAGGGACAGGGGTTACGAACACTGAAGCTTTCTTT.

The genes are TRBV6-5 and TRBJ2-7; no reliable D call. The CDR3 is 14 residues long. Per germline, CDR1 MNHEY and CDR2 SVGAGI. The V gene lost 0 bases and the J gene lost 5 bases, with 11 bases spanning the gap. The CDR3 DNA reads TGTGCCAGCAGTTACTCGAGGTCCACCCACGAGCAGTACTTC. Amino acids: CASSYSRSTHEQYF.

The genes are TRBV6-5 and TRBJ1-4, with a tentative D call TRBD1 (6 bases). V lost 10 bases and J lost 8, with 17 bases in between. Per germline, CDR1 MNHEY and CDR2 SVGAGI. The CDR3 length is 13 residues. The CDR3 nucleotides are TGTGCCATAACGGACAGATGGGGGGAAAAACTGTTTTTT. This gives the protein CAITDRWGEKLFF.

The V call is TRBV7-8, the J call TRBJ2-5, with 9 bases aligning to TRBD2. Trimming at V came to 5 bases and at J to 14 bases, leaving 9 bases not matched to a gene. The CDR3 has 12 residues. The germline V gene has CDR1 SGHVS and CDR2 FQNEAQ. CDR3 bases: TGTGCCAGCAGCATCAAAGGGACTAGCTTTTACTTC. As protein: CASSIKGTSFYF. Drawing the rest from reference TRBV7-8 and TRBJ2-5, the complete variable domain is GAGVSQSPRYKVAKRGQDVALRCDPISGHVSLFWYQQALGQGPEFLTYFQNEAQLDKSGLPSDRFFAERPEGSVSTLKIQRTQQEDSAVYLCASSIKGTSFYFGPGTRLLVL.

The chain recombines TRBV18 with TRBJ2-3, with a tentative D call TRBD1 (6 bases). The germline V gene has CDR1 KGHSH and CDR2 LQKENI. V shed 6 bases and J shed 5 bases, with 15 bases lying between them. This CDR3 has 14 residues. The CDR3: CASSSQGWGDTQYF. DNA of the CDR3: TGTGCCAGCTCTTCACAGGGTTGGGGAGATACGCAGTATTTT. The entire variable domain, with the rest obtained from reference TRBV18 and TRBJ2-3, is as follows: NAGVMQNPRHLVRRRGQEARLRCSPMKGHSHVYWYRQLPEEGLKFMVYLQKENIIDESGMPKERFSAEFPKEGPSILRIQQVVRGDSAAYFCASSSQGWGDTQYFGPGTRLTVL.

V usage is TRBV5-1 and J usage is TRBJ2-5, with D unclear. Germline V gene lookup returns CDR1 SGHRS and CDR2 YFSETQ. The ends were cut back, 0 bases at V and 3 bases at J, with 6 bases in the middle. The CDR3 loop spans 13 amino acids. This CDR3 is CASSLGGEETQYF. The DNA of the CDR3 is TGCGCCAGCAGCTTGGGCGGCGAAGAGACCCAGTACTTC.

The CDR3 sequence: CASSQVGRLSNQPQHF. The CDR3, as DNA: TGCGCCAGCAGCCAAGTAGGACGGCTTAGCAATCAGCCCCAGCATTTT. This rearrangement joins TRBV4-1 to TRBJ1-5; D not resolved. The germline V gene encodes CDR1 MGHRA and CDR2 YSYEKL. The CDR3 spans 16 residues. V dropped 1 base and J dropped 0 bases, with 10 bases sitting between them.

The chain has TRBV11-3 and TRBJ2-7; the D is unclear. Germline-derived CDR1 and CDR2 are SGHNT and YENEEA. Trimming left V 1 base short and J 6 bases short, with 10 bases between. The CDR3 runs to 13 residues. CDR3 sequence: CASSLGPSGEQYF. The CDR3 coding sequence is TGTGCCAGCAGCTTAGGTCCATCCGGCGAGCAGTACTTC.

The chain carries TRBV9 and TRBJ1-5; a possible D gene is TRBD1 (5 bases). V was clipped by 1 base and J by 4 bases, with 12 bases between them. Germline CDR1 reads SGDLS; CDR2 reads YYNGEE. The CDR3 length is 15 residues. The CDR3 is CASSVFPGTNQPQHF. The CDR3 DNA reads TGTGCCAGCAGCGTATTCCCAGGGACGAATCAGCCCCAGCATTTT.

This rearrangement joins TRBV9 to TRBJ1-2; no clear D. V lost 3 bases, J lost 6 bases, and 9 bases lay in between. The germline gives CDR1 SGDLS, CDR2 YYNGEE. CDR3 size: 12 residues. The CDR3 bases are TGTGCCAGCAGCGGGAATAGGCATGGCTACACCTTC. This codes for CASSGNRHGYTF.

The J gene is TRBJ1-2, the V gene TRBV29-1, with a weak D call TRBD1 (5 bases). The germline V gene encodes CDR1 SQVTM and CDR2 ANQGSEA. The CDR3 totals 11 residues. V was clipped by 4 bases and J by 2 bases, with 5 bases between them. CDR3 sequence: CSVGQNYGYTF. The CDR3 region has the DNA TGCAGCGTTGGACAGAACTATGGCTACACCTTC.

This sequence joins TRBV15 and TRBJ2-7; D is perhaps TRBD1 or TRBD2 (5 bases each). Germline lookup yields CDR1 LNHNV and CDR2 YYDKDF (reference sequence). The CDR3 is made up of 14 amino acids. V was cut by 4 bases and J by 3 bases, with 13 bases left in between. CDR3 DNA: TGTGCCACCAGCACCCGGGACGGAAACTACGAGCAGTACTTC. It encodes CATSTRDGNYEQYF.

The V and J genes are TRBV4-3 and TRBJ2-1; tentative D call: TRBD1 (5 bases). V was cut by 2 bases and J by 10 bases, with 12 bases left in between. The germline V gene has CDR1 LGHNA and CDR2 YSLEER. CDR3 length equals 13 residues. Written as DNA, the CDR3 is TGCGCCAGCAGCCAATCCAGACAGTCGGAGCAGTTCTTC. Translating it yields CASSQSRQSEQFF.

V and J are TRBV10-3 and TRBJ1-3; TRBD1 might be the D (5 bases). Deletions cut 5 bases from V and 0 bases from J, with 14 bases between. The germline CDR1 and CDR2 sequences are ENHRY and SYGVKD. The CDR3 is made up of 16 amino acids. This CDR3 reads CAISRETANSGNTIYF. CDR3 DNA sequence: TGTGCCATCAGTCGCGAGACAGCGAACTCTGGAAACACCATATATTTT.

The chain couples TRBV15 to TRBJ1-2; no definite D call. V lost 0 bases, J lost 4 bases, and 12 bases lay in between. The CDR3 contains 15 residues. Per germline, CDR1 LNHNV and CDR2 YYDKDF (reference sequence). The CDR3 coding sequence is TGTGCCACCAGCAGAGAAGGTGGCGGAAGCTATGGCTACACCTTC. Protein sequence: CATSREGGGSYGYTF.

This chain links TRBV5-4 with TRBJ1-6, with a possible D match to TRBD1 (5 bases). CDR3 size: 17 residues. The V end was cut by 4 bases, the J end by 0 bases, with 14 bases between. Germline CDR1 SGHNT, CDR2 YYREEE (reference sequence). The CDR3 DNA is TGTGCCAGCAGCGCATCTCCAGGGAACTCCTATAATTCACCCCTCCACTTT. It translates to CASSASPGNSYNSPLHF.

This chain links TRBV5-4 with TRBJ1-2; D is uncertain. Trimming removed 0 bases at V and 4 bases at J, with 7 bases between. This CDR3 is built from 13 residues. Germline CDR1 SGHNT, CDR2 YYREEE (reference sequence). The CDR3 protein is CASSLVGSYGYTF. The DNA for the CDR3 is TGTGCCAGCAGCTTGGTCGGCAGCTATGGCTACACCTTC.

The CDR3: CASSDSEQGNGYTF. Here the CDR3 DNA reads TGTGCCAGCAGTGACTCGGAACAGGGTAACGGCTACACCTTC. The chain uses TRBV6-4 and TRBJ1-2, with D possibly matching TRBD1 (6 bases). The CDR3 sequence is 14 residues long. Germline V gene lookup returns CDR1 MRHNA and CDR2 SNTAGT. V lost 0 bases and J lost 8, with 13 bases in between.